This is a list of T cell receptor beta chains from one sample in a study of blood T cell repertoires in COVID-19. Sequencing used immunoSEQ multiplex PCR; TCRdb keeps in-frame clones, though not all of them. Among around 130,000 clones, 75% to 85% were seen once, and the ten largest hold around 18%. The sequenced material came from peripheral blood. The receptors were gathered from a man older than 75 with acute or convalescent COVID-19. Both conserved end residues are trimmed from each CDR3.

J: TRBJ1-2
length: 11
V: TRBV30
CDR3: AWSRGQSYGYT

J: TRBJ2-5
length: 11
V: TRBV10-3
CDR3: AIGGTGRETQY

J: TRBJ2-2
length: 12
V: TRBV28
CDR3: ASRIQGSSGELF

J: TRBJ2-3
length: 14
V: TRBV4-3
CDR3: ASSQVSGGHTDTQY

J: TRBJ2-2
length: 15
V: TRBV5-1
CDR3: ASSSSPAGGLTGELF

J: TRBJ2-7
length: 11
V: TRBV30
CDR3: ASPAGGPNEQY

J: TRBJ2-5
length: 12
V: TRBV6-5
CDR3: ASSYSNNQETQY

J: TRBJ2-5
length: 14
V: TRBV11-2
CDR3: ASSPGWAQSQETQY

J: TRBJ1-1
length: 12
V: TRBV5-3
CDR3: ARSCTQGYTEAF

J: TRBJ2-3
length: 12
V: TRBV3-1/TRBV3-2
CDR3: ASSLNRGTDTQY

J: TRBJ2-2
length: 11
V: TRBV27
CDR3: ASSPQVFGELF

J: TRBJ2-3
length: 15
V: TRBV12-5
CDR3: ASGFDRGLISTDTQY

J: TRBJ2-3
length: 13
V: TRBV7-3
CDR3: ASSLLSGGEDTQY

J: TRBJ2-7
length: 15
V: TRBV20-1
CDR3: SASRSRTVRNSYEQY

J: TRBJ2-5
length: 13
V: TRBV5-1
CDR3: ASEVGRGGEETQY

J: TRBJ1-3
length: 16
V: TRBV2
CDR3: ASRELRDRGLSGNTIY

J: TRBJ2-4
length: 11
V: TRBV3-1/TRBV3-2
CDR3: ASSRREGNIQY

J: TRBJ2-1
length: 11
V: TRBV15
CDR3: ATGKGNSNEQF

J: TRBJ2-7
length: 12
V: TRBV30
CDR3: ASGRAQGANEQY

J: TRBJ2-7
length: 14
V: TRBV6-1
CDR3: ASSGTGRGSFYEQY

J: TRBJ1-2
length: 14
V: TRBV4-2
CDR3: ASSQDLGTTNYGYT

J: TRBJ2-7
length: 13
V: TRBV6-4
CDR3: ASRASSRVFYEQY

J: TRBJ1-4
length: 11
V: TRBV7-3
CDR3: ASLDRDNEKLF

J: TRBJ1-2
length: 9
V: TRBV20-1
CDR3: SARRGYGYT

J: TRBJ2-5
length: 12
V: TRBV2
CDR3: ASRGTVYQETQY

J: TRBJ2-7
length: 13
V: TRBV27
CDR3: ASSLRQGTLHEQY

J: TRBJ1-1
length: 14
V: TRBV7-6
CDR3: ASSKPPGGMNTEAF

J: TRBJ1-6
length: 13
V: TRBV6-4
CDR3: ASSPGSSYNSPLH

J: TRBJ1-6
length: 11
V: TRBV6-1
CDR3: ASSEAQNSPLH

J: TRBJ2-7
length: 13
V: TRBV4-1
CDR3: ASSLPGQGVYEQY

J: TRBJ1-5
length: 12
V: TRBV30
CDR3: AWSQGMSNQPQH

J: TRBJ2-3
length: 14
V: TRBV21-1
CDR3: ASSTGTSGETDTQY

J: TRBJ2-7
length: 12
V: TRBV6-5
CDR3: ASSEAGHSYEQY

J: TRBJ2-7
length: 13
V: TRBV5-1
CDR3: ASSLGRGGQETQY

J: TRBJ1-2
length: 11
V: TRBV19
CDR3: ASRRQGAYGYT

J: TRBJ1-1
length: 15
V: TRBV29-1
CDR3: SVGGTGGTLLNTEAF

J: TRBJ2-1
length: 10
V: TRBV7-9
CDR3: ASSLGQGGQF

J: TRBJ2-7
length: 16
V: TRBV7-9
CDR3: ASSLKIRLAGKENEQY

J: TRBJ1-3
length: 12
V: TRBV6-5
CDR3: ASSRTVSGNTIY

J: TRBJ1-2
length: 10
V: TRBV7-9
CDR3: ASSPDRYGYT

J: TRBJ1-1
length: 13
V: TRBV5-4
CDR3: ASSSHRGLNTEAF

J: TRBJ2-1
length: 14
V: TRBV4-2
CDR3: ASRKTSGDSYNEQF

J: TRBJ2-1
length: 14
V: TRBV18
CDR3: ASSPPRGGTLNEQF

J: TRBJ2-7
length: 14
V: TRBV24-1
CDR3: ATSDASGTGSGEQY

J: TRBJ2-5
length: 11
V: TRBV28
CDR3: ASSPRGGETQY

J: TRBJ2-3
length: 14
V: TRBV3-1/TRBV3-2
CDR3: ASSPPQAPGTDTQY

J: TRBJ1-1
length: 12
V: TRBV7-9
CDR3: ASVRRGSNTEAF

J: TRBJ1-2
length: 13
V: TRBV28
CDR3: ASSLAELPNYGYT

J: TRBJ1-2
length: 12
V: TRBV3-1/TRBV3-2
CDR3: ASSQLDQRNGYT

J: TRBJ1-1
length: 19
V: TRBV19
CDR3: ASIRRIIGDGEGGSTTEAF

J: TRBJ1-3
length: 14
V: TRBV10-3
CDR3: AISDRQAPSGNTIY

J: TRBJ2-5
length: 13
V: TRBV9
CDR3: ASSKQAGGAETQY

J: TRBJ1-5
length: 13
V: TRBV5-1
CDR3: ASSPGQGKDQPQH

J: TRBJ2-6
length: 17
V: TRBV6-1
CDR3: ASSDVGRILTSGANVLT

J: TRBJ2-3
length: 13
V: TRBV4-1
CDR3: ASSPTEVRADTQY

J: TRBJ1-1
length: 12
V: TRBV19
CDR3: ASKVDRVNTEAF

J: TRBJ2-5
length: 11
V: TRBV3-1/TRBV3-2
CDR3: ASRRGGGETQY

J: TRBJ2-2
length: 13
V: TRBV11-1
CDR3: ASSPRTRHTGELF

J: TRBJ2-7
length: 13
V: TRBV11-1
CDR3: ASSARAGGPYEQY